Listed below are T cell receptor beta chains from one sample, sequenced in a study of low-dose radiotherapy and immunotherapy resistance in tumors. Using its own MiXCR run on the reads, TCRdb lists one record per CDR3 protein. The table has tens of thousands of distinct CDR3 sequences, 20% to 25% seen once; the top ten hold roughly 13%. Sequenced material: PBMCs, taken after low-dose radiotherapy plus immunotherapy. The receptor set was obtained from a female donor with ovarian cancer. The CDR3 runs from the conserved cysteine through the conserved F or W.

CDR3 length: 15
J gene: TRBJ1-6
V gene: TRBV28
CDR3 protein: CASSLGGTQYSPLHF

CDR3 length: 15
J gene: TRBJ2-1
V gene: TRBV5-3
CDR3 protein: CASSQTGTDTTEQFF

CDR3 length: 15
J gene: TRBJ2-1
V gene: TRBV18
CDR3 protein: CASSPGTGGFDEQFF

CDR3 length: 15
J gene: TRBJ2-1
V gene: TRBV20-1
CDR3 protein: CSARADRGLNNEQFF

CDR3 length: 15
J gene: TRBJ2-7
V gene: TRBV14
CDR3 protein: CASSQHNRIVDEQYF

CDR3 length: 18
J gene: TRBJ2-7
V gene: TRBV20-1
CDR3 protein: CSARPGTATSGSTYEQYF

CDR3 length: 13
J gene: TRBJ2-1
V gene: TRBV6-5
CDR3 protein: CASSAGLAYEQFF

CDR3 length: 15
J gene: TRBJ2-1
V gene: TRBV20-1
CDR3 protein: CSARALAGAVYEQFF

CDR3 length: 14
J gene: TRBJ2-3
V gene: TRBV7-2
CDR3 protein: CASSLDRVTDTQYF

CDR3 length: 16
J gene: TRBJ2-2
V gene: TRBV18
CDR3 protein: CASSPPGQQYTGELFF

CDR3 length: 17
J gene: TRBJ2-5
V gene: TRBV11-2
CDR3 protein: CASSLRARTEVGETQYF

CDR3 length: 22
J gene: TRBJ1-4
V gene: TRBV5-6
CDR3 protein: CASSLRPVPGNEKLFFFFFFFF

CDR3 length: 14
J gene: TRBJ1-2
V gene: TRBV6-2/TRBV6-3
CDR3 protein: CASSYSWDSSGYTF

CDR3 length: 14
J gene: TRBJ2-5
V gene: TRBV30
CDR3 protein: CAWSVPGGIETQYF

CDR3 length: 18
J gene: TRBJ2-3
V gene: TRBV4-2
CDR3 protein: CASSQEGLAGVGTDTQYF

CDR3 length: 15
J gene: TRBJ2-1
V gene: TRBV20-1
CDR3 protein: CSARRERGGYNEQFF

CDR3 length: 13
J gene: TRBJ1-5
V gene: TRBV19
CDR3 protein: CASSATGAQPQHF

CDR3 length: 16
J gene: TRBJ2-1
V gene: TRBV7-6
CDR3 protein: CASSLGFTSSYNEQFF

CDR3 length: 15
J gene: TRBJ2-2
V gene: TRBV12-3/TRBV12-4
CDR3 protein: CASSSGTGDTGELFF

CDR3 length: 16
J gene: TRBJ1-3
V gene: TRBV6-5
CDR3 protein: CASTPLEWGTGNTIYF

CDR3 length: 15
J gene: TRBJ2-5
V gene: TRBV29-1
CDR3 protein: CSVDVGSVGGETQYF

CDR3 length: 19
J gene: TRBJ1-1
V gene: TRBV5-1
CDR3 protein: CASSLTRLGGNSMNTEAFF

CDR3 length: 14
J gene: TRBJ2-7
V gene: TRBV9
CDR3 protein: CASSADRVSYEQYF

CDR3 length: 15
J gene: TRBJ2-1
V gene: TRBV13
CDR3 protein: CASSFPGTLYNEQFF

CDR3 length: 14
J gene: TRBJ2-1
V gene: TRBV28
CDR3 protein: CASSSSGGKNEQFF

CDR3 length: 15
J gene: TRBJ2-5
V gene: TRBV7-3
CDR3 protein: CASSLSSGGGETQYF

CDR3 length: 16
J gene: TRBJ1-1
V gene: TRBV18
CDR3 protein: CASSPTPHPMNTEAFF

CDR3 length: 16
J gene: TRBJ1-2
V gene: TRBV13
CDR3 protein: CASSFVGTGANYGYTF

CDR3 length: 15
J gene: TRBJ1-1
V gene: TRBV7-9
CDR3 protein: CASSSSTRQNTEAFF

CDR3 length: 16
J gene: TRBJ2-3
V gene: TRBV2
CDR3 protein: CASRKELGRSTDTQYF

CDR3 length: 18
J gene: TRBJ2-6
V gene: TRBV6-2/TRBV6-3
CDR3 protein: CASSYPPLTESGANVLTF

CDR3 length: 15
J gene: TRBJ2-3
V gene: TRBV28
CDR3 protein: CASSPHQGASDTQYF

CDR3 length: 17
J gene: TRBJ2-4
V gene: TRBV20-1
CDR3 protein: CSAREGGGMNAKNIQYF

CDR3 length: 16
J gene: TRBJ2-7
V gene: TRBV15
CDR3 protein: CATSRDADRDSYEQYF

CDR3 length: 15
J gene: TRBJ2-2
V gene: TRBV2
CDR3 protein: CASSATTPPAGELFF

CDR3 length: 13
J gene: TRBJ1-6
V gene: TRBV2
CDR3 protein: CASSSVGNSPLHF

CDR3 length: 14
J gene: TRBJ2-5
V gene: TRBV20-1
CDR3 protein: CSAPGPTKGETQYF

CDR3 length: 12
J gene: TRBJ1-2
V gene: TRBV5-6
CDR3 protein: CASSLRSAGYTF

CDR3 length: 12
J gene: TRBJ2-7
V gene: TRBV6-2/TRBV6-3
CDR3 protein: CATRQGAYEQYF

CDR3 length: 16
J gene: TRBJ2-1
V gene: TRBV5-4
CDR3 protein: CASSSLDYPSYNEQFF

CDR3 length: 14
J gene: TRBJ2-7
V gene: TRBV18
CDR3 protein: CASSPRGDYYEQYF

CDR3 length: 16
J gene: TRBJ2-7
V gene: TRBV11-1
CDR3 protein: CASSYPPTGAPYEQYF

CDR3 length: 13
J gene: TRBJ2-2
V gene: TRBV11-2
CDR3 protein: CASTPSSAGELFF

CDR3 length: 14
J gene: TRBJ2-5
V gene: TRBV5-1
CDR3 protein: CASSFLGSQETQYF

CDR3 length: 17
J gene: TRBJ2-1
V gene: TRBV15
CDR3 protein: CATSRWGAGDSYNEQFF

CDR3 length: 17
J gene: TRBJ2-7
V gene: TRBV9
CDR3 protein: CASSVVGVPPGAHEQYF

CDR3 length: 14
J gene: TRBJ2-5
V gene: TRBV7-7
CDR3 protein: CASSQVGGEETQYF

CDR3 length: 15
J gene: TRBJ2-2
V gene: TRBV7-9
CDR3 protein: CASSLSGRHTGELFF

CDR3 length: 15
J gene: TRBJ2-1
V gene: TRBV7-6
CDR3 protein: CASSLTPLGGYEQFF

CDR3 length: 13
J gene: TRBJ2-7
V gene: TRBV28
CDR3 protein: CASRGPGFYEQYF

CDR3 length: 14
J gene: TRBJ2-3
V gene: TRBV24-1
CDR3 protein: CATSVAGGGDTQYF

CDR3 length: 14
J gene: TRBJ2-1
V gene: TRBV6-2/TRBV6-3
CDR3 protein: CASSLWTTYNEQFF